Only a few counts were recorded for the clone carrying this TCR beta chain. What it binds is unknown. This CDR3 has 13 residues. Germline V lookup: CDR1 KGHSH, CDR2 LQKENI. Both 60 Vbeta primers and 13 Jbeta primers went into the PCR. TCRdb's table, derived via immunoSEQ multiplex PCR, lists solely in-frame clones and lacks some. The sample shows over 100,000 clones, around 77% of them seen only once. This entry comes from a study of cytomegalovirus exposure and HLA in healthy donors. Notes on the study in general: The authors later found HLA-associated TCR beta chains more clonally expanded than equally common others.

The sample comprised PBMCs. V is TRBV18 and J is TRBJ2-5; D unresolved. The J call may be incorrect, as the DNA end agrees better with TRBJ2-7. This TCR derives from a man aged 35 to 55 in good health and CMV-seropositive. DNA of the CDR3: TGTGCCAGCTCACTGTTTGGAAACTACGAGCAGTACTTC. Residues: CASSLFGNYEQYF.